The present T cell receptor beta chain was sequenced within a study of identical twins. TCRdb fed the 5' RACE reads into MiXCR, producing one record per CDR3 protein. This sample has around 960,000 distinct CDR3 sequences; more than 9% occur once, and the top ten carry 1.5% to 2%. The CDR3 loop spans 16 amino acids. The germline CDR1 and CDR2 sequences are DFQATT and SNEGSKA (reference sequence). Trimming took 3 bases from V and 1 from J, leaving 17 bases between them. This sample also belongs to another study, concerning yellow fever vaccine responses in identical twins.

The rearrangement uses TRBV20-1 and TRBJ2-3, with D perhaps TRBD2 (5 bases). This receptor was taken from a woman aged 18-29 years in good health. The sequenced sample consisted of PBMCs. Here the CDR3 reads CSARASGSVRTDTQYF. The CDR3 DNA is TGCAGTGCTAGGGCTTCGGGGTCGGTTCGCACAGATACGCAGTATTTT.